This is a list of T cell receptor beta chains from one sample in a study of OX40 agonist ivuxolimab in advanced cancers. Here immunoSEQ multiplex PCR was the method, and the copy in TCRdb shows in-frame clones only, minus some. This sample has around 70,000 clones, with 80% to 85% found just once. The sample here was CD4+ or CD8+ T cells sorted from blood, taken in a trial of the OX40 agonist ivuxolimab. The receptors originated from an adult with an advanced solid tumor such as melanoma, head and neck, liver or kidney cancer. CDR3s include the opening cysteine and the closing phenylalanine or tryptophan. The order of the fields is clone size, V gene, D gene, J gene, CDR3 DNA, CDR3 protein. A D gene is named only where the DNA matches it firmly. Not every row has a clone size; where given, it reads once, few, many or a size class.

NA	TRBV5-4	NA	TRBJ1-2	TGTGCCAGCAGCACCCGGACAGATCCGCAGAGATATGGCTACACCTTC	CASSTRTDPQRYGYTF
NA	TRBV5-6	NA	TRBJ2-6	TGTGCCAGCAGCTTGGCCGGGCCTGGGGCCAACGTCCTGACTTTC	CASSLAGPGANVLTF
once	TRBV5-1	TRBD2	TRBJ2-7	TGCGCCAGCAGCTTGGGACTAGCGGGAGCCACCTCCTACGAGCAGTACTTC	CASSLGLAGATSYEQYF
NA	TRBV5-4	TRBD2	TRBJ2-3	TGTGCCAGCAGCCCCTGGACTAGCGGCACAGATACGCAGTATTTT	CASSPWTSGTDTQYF
NA	TRBV4-3	NA	TRBJ2-2	TGCGCCAGCAGCCAAGAGGATAGTGCGATCACCGGGGAGCTGTTTTTT	CASSQEDSAITGELFF
NA	TRBV29-1	TRBD1	TRBJ1-4	TGCAGCGGGACAGGGACAACTAATGAAAAACTGTTTTTT	CSGTGTTNEKLFF
once	TRBV29-1	TRBD1	TRBJ2-7	TGCAGCGTTGAAGGGACAGGCGTCTACGAGCAGTACTTC	CSVEGTGVYEQYF
NA	TRBV29-1	NA	TRBJ2-2	TGCAGCGTTCTCGGGAAGAATGGCCCCGCGAACACCGGGGAGCTGTTTTTT	CSVLGKNGPANTGELFF
once	TRBV6-5	TRBD2	TRBJ2-2	TGTGCCAGCAGATCTAGCGGGAGGGCCGGGGAGCTGTTTTTT	CASRSSGRAGELFF
NA	TRBV7-2	TRBD2	TRBJ2-5	TGTGCCAGCAGCCCGATGACTAGCGCAGAGACCCAGTACTTC	CASSPMTSAETQYF
NA	TRBV6-6	TRBD1	TRBJ1-5	TGTGCCAGCAGTCAGGGACAGGGGAGGGAAAATCAGCCCCAGCATTTT	CASSQGQGRENQPQHF
NA	TRBV6-6	NA	TRBJ1-1	TGTGCCAGCAGTCTGCGCGGAGGAGTCACTGAAGCTTTCTTT	CASSLRGGVTEAFF
NA	TRBV18	TRBD1	TRBJ2-7	TGTGCCAGCTCACCGGGACAGGGTAAAACCTACGAGCAGTACTTC	CASSPGQGKTYEQYF
NA	TRBV27	NA	TRBJ2-7	TGTGCCAGCAGTTTTTCGTCTCGCGGGGCCTCCTACGAGCAGTACTTC	CASSFSSRGASYEQYF
NA	TRBV4-1	TRBD1	TRBJ2-7	TGCGCCAGCAGCTTACCGGGACAGGGGAATTACGAGCAGTACTTC	CASSLPGQGNYEQYF
NA	TRBV28	NA	TRBJ2-3	TGTGCCAGCAGGGAGCGGGTCACAGATACGCAGTATTTT	CASRERVTDTQYF
NA	TRBV11-1	NA	TRBJ2-7	TGTGCCAGCAGCCCGCACAGGGCCTACGAGCAGTACTTC	CASSPHRAYEQYF
NA	TRBV7-9	TRBD2	TRBJ2-1	TGTGCCAGCAGCTTCCAAGGACTAGCGGGGCCGGGGCATGAGCAGTTCTTC	CASSFQGLAGPGHEQFF
NA	TRBV19	TRBD1	TRBJ1-2	TGTGCCAGTAGTATAGGGGGACAGGGCCGGGCCTATGGCTACACCTTC	CASSIGGQGRAYGYTF
NA	TRBV30	TRBD1	TRBJ1-2	TGTGCCTGGTTGACAGGGTCGGGCTACACCTTC	CAWLTGSGYTF
NA	TRBV5-1	NA	TRBJ1-4	TGCGCCAGCAGTAGGGACGGTAATAATGAAAAACTGTTTTTT	CASSRDGNNEKLFF
once	TRBV7-2	TRBD2	TRBJ2-4	TGTGCCAGCAGCTTAGCCTCTAGCGGGATAGCCAAAAACATTCAGTACTTC	CASSLASSGIAKNIQYF
NA	TRBV11-2	NA	TRBJ2-3	TGTGCCAGCAGCTTAGCAGGGGAGGAGACAGATACGCAGTATTTT	CASSLAGEETDTQYF
NA	TRBV11-3	TRBD2	TRBJ2-7	TGTGCCAGCAGCCTTCGACTAGCGGGAGACTCCTACGAGCAGTACTTC	CASSLRLAGDSYEQYF
NA	TRBV11-2	NA	TRBJ2-1	TGTGCCAGCAGCTTGCGGCGGGCCGATTTTCTTGGGGAGCAGTTCTTC	CASSLRRADFLGEQFF
NA	TRBV6-1	NA	TRBJ2-4	TGTGCCAGCAGTGACATGGGGGCGACCAAAAACATTCAGTACTTC	CASSDMGATKNIQYF
NA	TRBV5-8	TRBD2	TRBJ2-3	TGTGCCAGCAGCTTCTGGGGGGGCGCTAGCGGGACTCGCACAGATACGCAGTATTTT	CASSFWGGASGTRTDTQYF
NA	TRBV6-1	NA	TRBJ2-7	TGTGCCAGCAGATTTACAGGGGAGGGGATCTACGAGCAGTACTTC	CASRFTGEGIYEQYF
NA	TRBV29-1	TRBD1	TRBJ1-1	TGCAGCGTCGGCACAGGGGGCGTGCTGAACACTGAAGCTTTCTTT	CSVGTGGVLNTEAFF
NA	TRBV19	NA	TRBJ2-5	TGTGCCAGTAGTATGCGGACGGGCCAAGAGACCCAGTACTTC	CASSMRTGQETQYF
NA	TRBV29-1	NA	TRBJ2-3	TGCAGCGTTGGTCCTAGCGCCCGGCGGGATACGCAGTATTTT	CSVGPSARRDTQYF
NA	TRBV6-5	TRBD1	TRBJ2-4	TGTGCCAGCAGTTTAACCGGGACAGGAGCAAACATTCAGTACTTC	CASSLTGTGANIQYF
NA	TRBV7-8	NA	TRBJ2-7	TGTGCCAGCACCTTACAGGGAGCGAGCTCCTACGAGCAGTACTTC	CASTLQGASSYEQYF
NA	TRBV19	TRBD1	TRBJ2-5	TGTGCCAGTACCCGGACAGGGGTTACGTGGGAGACCCAGTACTTC	CASTRTGVTWETQYF
NA	TRBV6-5	NA	TRBJ2-3	TGTGCCAGCACTGAGGGCCGAAGCACAGATACGCAGTATTTT	CASTEGRSTDTQYF
NA	TRBV7-9	NA	TRBJ2-5	TGTGCCAGTCGTCTGGACCCAGAGACCCAGTACTTC	CASRLDPETQYF
NA	TRBV6-6	TRBD2	TRBJ2-7	TGTGCCAGCAGAAGACTAGCGGGAATCCACGAGCAGTACTTC	CASRRLAGIHEQYF
NA	TRBV5-5	TRBD2	TRBJ2-1	TGTGCCAGCAGCCAGGGGACTAGCGGGAGGTCGAGCTCCTACAATGAGCAGTTCTTC	CASSQGTSGRSSSYNEQFF
NA	TRBV5-1	NA	TRBJ2-1	TGCGCCAGCAGCTTGGAGGTTAGCGGCTATAATGCGTACAATGAGCAGTTCTTC	CASSLEVSGYNAYNEQFF
once	TRBV7-9	NA	TRBJ1-1	TGTGCCAGCAGCTTTAGGGGGGGCACTGAAGCTTTCTTT	CASSFRGGTEAFF
NA	TRBV6-1	TRBD2	TRBJ2-3	TGTGCCAGCAGTGCTCTCGGGAGGGCGTCGGATACGCAGTATTTT	CASSALGRASDTQYF
NA	TRBV6-6	NA	TRBJ1-3	TGTGCCAGCAGTTACGGGTCGGGGCCCGAAAACACCATATATTTT	CASSYGSGPENTIYF
NA	TRBV5-1	TRBD1	TRBJ2-7	TGCGCCAGCAGCACACCCGGACAGGCCTACGAGCAGTACTTC	CASSTPGQAYEQYF
NA	TRBV28	NA	TRBJ2-1	TGTGCCAGCAGTTTAGGGCAGGTGAATGAGCAGTTCTTC	CASSLGQVNEQFF